A selection of T cell receptor beta chains follows, all from one sample in a study of OX40 agonist ivuxolimab in advanced cancers. Produced via immunoSEQ multiplex PCR; TCRdb's table is partial and in-frame only. This repertoire shows roughly 87,000 clones, around 90% found once; its top ten account for roughly 8.9%. Sequences were derived from CD4+ or CD8+ T cells sorted from blood, sampled in a trial of the OX40 agonist ivuxolimab. The receptor source for this set is an adult with an advanced solid tumor such as melanoma, head and neck, liver or kidney cancer. The CDR3 runs from the conserved cysteine through the conserved F or W. Each record gives: D gene, V gene, clone size, J gene, CDR3 DNA, CDR3 protein. The D gene is left open where the match is weak. Clone size is shown for a subset of rows, as once, few, many or a class of expanded clone.

D gene: TRBD2
V gene: TRBV7-8
clone size: NA
J gene: TRBJ2-1
CDR3 DNA: TGTGCCAGCAGCTTAGATTGGCTAGCGGATTACAATGAGCAGTTCTTC
CDR3 protein: CASSLDWLADYNEQFF

D gene: NA
V gene: TRBV6-6
clone size: NA
J gene: TRBJ1-2
CDR3 DNA: TGTGCCAGCACTCACGGAGGAGGCCATGGCTACACCTTC
CDR3 protein: CASTHGGGHGYTF

D gene: TRBD1
V gene: TRBV28
clone size: NA
J gene: TRBJ1-5
CDR3 DNA: TGTGCCAGCAGACCTACAGGGGCAAGTCAGCCCCAGCATTTT
CDR3 protein: CASRPTGASQPQHF

D gene: NA
V gene: TRBV19
clone size: NA
J gene: TRBJ1-1
CDR3 DNA: TGTGCCAGTAGTATAGATCAAAGGACTGAAGCTTTCTTT
CDR3 protein: CASSIDQRTEAFF

D gene: NA
V gene: TRBV11-2
clone size: NA
J gene: TRBJ2-1
CDR3 DNA: TGTGCCAGCAGCTTACCCGAGGGGCTTACCTACAATGAGCAGTTCTTC
CDR3 protein: CASSLPEGLTYNEQFF

D gene: TRBD2
V gene: TRBV27
clone size: NA
J gene: TRBJ2-7
CDR3 DNA: TGTGCCAGCAGTTTGTCGCTAGCGGGGTCCTACGAGCAGTACTTC
CDR3 protein: CASSLSLAGSYEQYF

D gene: NA
V gene: TRBV19
clone size: NA
J gene: TRBJ1-5
CDR3 DNA: TGTGCCAGTAGCCGAGAACCATATAGCAATCAGCCCCAGCATTTT
CDR3 protein: CASSREPYSNQPQHF

D gene: NA
V gene: TRBV12-5
clone size: NA
J gene: TRBJ1-5
CDR3 DNA: TGTGCTAGTGGTTTGGCCCCGGGGCCCCAGCATTTT
CDR3 protein: CASGLAPGPQHF

D gene: TRBD2
V gene: TRBV6-5
clone size: NA
J gene: TRBJ2-3
CDR3 DNA: TGTGCCAGCAGCGCCTTAGCGGGAAGCACAGATACGCAGTATTTT
CDR3 protein: CASSALAGSTDTQYF

D gene: NA
V gene: TRBV7-2
clone size: once
J gene: TRBJ2-1
CDR3 DNA: TGTGCCAGCAGCTTAGTTAGGGTAGTCTCCTACAATGAGCAGTTCTTC
CDR3 protein: CASSLVRVVSYNEQFF

D gene: NA
V gene: TRBV12-5
clone size: once
J gene: TRBJ1-2
CDR3 DNA: TGTGCTAGCGCCTTAGGGACCTCCTATGGCTACACCTTC
CDR3 protein: CASALGTSYGYTF

D gene: NA
V gene: TRBV28
clone size: NA
J gene: TRBJ1-3
CDR3 DNA: TGTGCCAGCAGTTTCGAGGGATTTCACTCTGGAAACACCATATATTTT
CDR3 protein: CASSFEGFHSGNTIYF

D gene: NA
V gene: TRBV4-3
clone size: NA
J gene: TRBJ2-3
CDR3 DNA: TGCGCCAGCAGCCAAGAGGGAACAGGGTTTGTTACGCAGTATTTT
CDR3 protein: CASSQEGTGFVTQYF

D gene: NA
V gene: TRBV19
clone size: few
J gene: TRBJ1-3
CDR3 DNA: TGTGCCAGTAGAGAGACGTCTGGAAACACCATATATTTT
CDR3 protein: CASRETSGNTIYF

D gene: NA
V gene: TRBV7-2
clone size: NA
J gene: TRBJ2-3
CDR3 DNA: TGTGCCAGCAGCTTATGGAGCCCCCAAGATACGCAGTATTTT
CDR3 protein: CASSLWSPQDTQYF

D gene: NA
V gene: TRBV7-9
clone size: NA
J gene: TRBJ2-1
CDR3 DNA: TGTGCCAGCAGCCTCCAGGGTCCGTCCTACAATGAGCAGTTCTTC
CDR3 protein: CASSLQGPSYNEQFF

D gene: NA
V gene: TRBV9
clone size: NA
J gene: TRBJ2-3
CDR3 DNA: TGTGCCAGCAGCGCGGGACGGGACACAGATACGCAGTATTTT
CDR3 protein: CASSAGRDTDTQYF

D gene: NA
V gene: TRBV27
clone size: NA
J gene: TRBJ1-6
CDR3 DNA: TGTGCCAGCAGAATTCATGGGGGGACGTATAATTCACCCCTCCACTTT
CDR3 protein: CASRIHGGTYNSPLHF